This TCR beta chain is drawn from a study of blood T cells in healthy people across ages. Note on this clonotype: A single base separates this from a much larger clone, so it may be a read error.

The V gene's germline CDR1 is ENHRY and CDR2 SYGVKD. This CDR3 has 14 amino acids. A sample-barcoded 5' primer and a J-beta primer mix were used in a second PCR of about 7 to 12 cycles. Each cDNA molecule carried a tag from a template-switch adaptor that contained 12 random nucleotides. TCRdb ran MiXCR on the 5' RACE reads and lists one entry per CDR3 protein. This table has around 870,000 distinct CDR3 sequences, under 30% appearing once. The TCR comes from a woman older than 75 in good health. This rearrangement joins TRBV10-3 to TRBJ2-1; D perhaps matches TRBD1 (6 bases). Sequences were obtained from blood. The CDR3 loop is CAIRESGQGIEQFF. Written as DNA, the CDR3 is TGTGCCATCAGGGAGTCGGGCCAGGGGATTGAGCAGTTCTTC.